This T cell receptor beta chain came from a study of T cells in tuberculosis. Study-level information: Samples predate treatment or fall within its first 7 days.

Here immunoSEQ multiplex PCR was the method, and the copy in TCRdb shows in-frame clones only, minus some. The table has 25,000 to 35,000 clones, roughly 83% seen once. Time point meaning: new active TB diagnosis, blood taken before or within 7 days of starting treatment. HIV-seronegative South African adults aged 18 years or older had newly diagnosed active tuberculosis. Germline CDR1 and CDR2: MGHRA and YSYEKL. This CDR3 contains 16 residues. V was shortened by 1 base and J by 2 bases, with 9 bases between the two germline ends. The rearrangement joins TRBV4-1 to TRBJ2-6; D perhaps matches TRBD2 (5 bases). The specimen was PBMCs, collected at tuberculosis diagnosis. This TCR came from an adult with tuberculosis. The CDR3 region is CASSQGKGAGANVLTF. CDR3 nucleotide sequence: TGCGCCAGCAGCCAAGGAAAGGGAGCTGGGGCCAACGTCCTGACTTTC.